The 5 T cell receptor beta chains reported below all come from one sample, sequenced in a study of vaccination and CD4 T cells after COVID-19. No antigens are known for them. Treatment of the sample: approximately 9-day PBMC culture with coronavirus spike peptide pools or control peptides (ViraFEST assay). CD4+ T cells that had been cultured provided DNA sequenced with the Oncomine TCR Beta short-read assay. TCRdb analysed the PCR reads with MiXCR anew, one entry per CDR3 protein. The table records 14,000 or so distinct CDR3 sequences, 24% of them present only once. The specimen comprised CD4+ T cells from blood, cultured in vitro, sampled after SARS-CoV-2 vaccination. These receptors were obtained from a human donor who had recovered from COVID-19.

The CDR3 DNA is TGCAGTGCTAGAGATTATCTAGCGGCTGGCGTGGATACGCAGTATTTT. Its protein is CSARDYLAAGVDTQYF. The J gene is TRBJ2-3, the V gene TRBV20-1, with 7 nucleotides matching TRBD2. Germline assignment: CDR1 DFQATT and CDR2 SNEGSKA (reference sequence). CDR3 length equals 16 residues. V lost 0 bases to trimming and J lost 6 bases; unmatched junction nucleotides: 12.

This clonotype was detected a few times. The chain combines TRBV7-2 with TRBJ2-1; 16 bases agree with TRBD2. The length of the CDR3 is 16 residues. Trimming cost V 5 bases and J 9 bases; bases outside gene matches: 7. Germline CDR1 and CDR2: SGHTA and FQGNSA. CDR3 bases: TGTGCCAGCAGCCGAGGGGGACTAGCGGGAGGGCCTGAGCAGTTCTTC. This gives the protein CASSRGGLAGGPEQFF.

This clonotype has a handful of counts. The rearrangement joins TRBV24-1 to TRBJ2-5; 9 positions agree with TRBD2. V was pared by 5 bases and J by 4 bases, with 10 bases of the junction left unmatched. The CDR3 totals 16 residues. Germline assignment: CDR1 KGHDR and CDR2 SFDVKD. CDR3 in amino acids: CATSAGSGLALETQYF. CDR3 coding DNA: TGTGCCACCAGTGCCGGGTCGGGACTAGCTTTAGAGACCCAGTACTTC.

The table lists this clonotype with a few counts. The chain carries TRBV20-1 and TRBJ2-1, with D possibly TRBD2 on 6 matching bases. The germline gives CDR1 DFQATT, CDR2 SNEGSKA (reference sequence). Trimming took off 0 bases at V and 7 bases at J, with 16 bases between the two ends. The CDR3 spans 15 residues. The DNA for the CDR3 is TGCAGTGCTAGAGATACAAAGGGGCGGGGAAATGAGCAGTTCTTC. Translating it yields CSARDTKGRGNEQFF.

The rearrangement links TRBV12-3 or TRBV12-4 to TRBJ2-3, with D tentatively TRBD2 (6 bases). The CDR3 covers 14 residues. V gave up 6 bases and J gave up 0 bases, with 10 bases separating them. The CDR3 nucleotides are TGTGCCAGCAGGCGGGAACTCAGCACAGATACGCAGTATTTT. Amino acid sequence: CASRRELSTDTQYF.